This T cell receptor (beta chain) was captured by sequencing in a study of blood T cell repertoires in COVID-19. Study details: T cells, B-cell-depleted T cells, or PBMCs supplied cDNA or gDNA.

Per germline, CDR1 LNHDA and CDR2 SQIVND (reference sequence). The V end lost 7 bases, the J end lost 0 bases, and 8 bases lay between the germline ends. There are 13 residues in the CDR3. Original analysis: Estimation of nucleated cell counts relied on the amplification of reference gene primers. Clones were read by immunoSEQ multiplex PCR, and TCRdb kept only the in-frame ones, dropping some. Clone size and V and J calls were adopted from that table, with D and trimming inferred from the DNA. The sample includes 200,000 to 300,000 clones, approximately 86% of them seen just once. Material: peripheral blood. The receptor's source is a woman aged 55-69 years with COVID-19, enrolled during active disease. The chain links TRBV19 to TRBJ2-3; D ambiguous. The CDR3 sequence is CASKAVSTDTQYF. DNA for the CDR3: TGTGCCAGTAAGGCGGTTAGCACAGATACGCAGTATTTT.